These 5 T cell receptor beta chains came from one sample sequenced in a study of T-cell reconstitution after alpha-beta-depleted transplantation in children. The authors prepared the TCRbeta library with unique molecular identifiers. From the PCR reads, TCRdb called clonotypes with MiXCR, one entry per CDR3 protein. This sample has some 120,000 distinct CDR3 sequences; 10% occur once, and the top ten carry less than 40%. The specimen was PBMCs, collected before TCRalphabeta/CD19-depleted stem cell transplant. The receptors were gathered from a boy aged 2 to 10 with acute lymphoblastic leukemia, due to receive a stem cell transplant.

The sample holds many counts of this clonotype. The chain combines TRBV5-4 with TRBJ2-3, with TRBD1 identical over 7 bases. Germline V lookup: CDR1 SGHNT, CDR2 YYREEE (reference sequence). V shed 4 bases and J 1 base; nucleotides not matched to a gene: 0. The CDR3 covers 13 residues. The CDR3 DNA reads TGTGCCAGCAGCGACAGGGGCACAGATACGCAGTATTTT. It yields the protein CASSDRGTDTQYF.

This clonotype has a count of ten or more. The rearrangement joins TRBV7-9 to TRBJ2-1; perhaps D is TRBD1 or TRBD2 (5 bases each). CDR3 length: 13 amino acids. V was pared by 8 bases and J by 5 bases, with 13 bases between. From germline, CDR1 is SEHNR and CDR2 FQNEAQ (reference sequence). This CDR3 is CASHRGLHNEQFF. DNA for the CDR3: TGTGCCAGCCACCGGGGCCTCCACAATGAGCAGTTCTTC.

This clonotype was seen repeatedly, ten times or more. Here the CDR3 reads CSASSSREGANNEQFF. In DNA form, the CDR3 reads TGCAGTGCTAGCAGTTCCCGGGAGGGAGCCAACAATGAGCAGTTCTTC. The rearrangement joins TRBV20-1 to TRBJ2-1; 8 nucleotides align to TRBD2. CDR1 DFQATT and CDR2 SNEGSKA come from the germline V gene (reference sequence). V dropped 3 bases and J dropped 5; count of bases not matched to a gene: 12. The CDR3 has 16 residues.

This clonotype turned up a few times. This chain joins TRBV15 and TRBJ2-1; 9 bases agree with TRBD1. With 4 bases clipped from V and 7 bases from J, the junction kept 8 bases outside the gene matches. Germline V gene lookup returns CDR1 LNHNV and CDR2 YYDKDF (reference sequence). The CDR3 consists of 15 residues. Written as DNA, the CDR3 is TGTGCCACCAGCACCCCGGGACAGGGACGGAATGAGCAGTTCTTC. As protein: CATSTPGQGRNEQFF.

The rearrangement joins TRBV5-1 to TRBJ1-4; D ambiguous. This CDR3 has 16 amino acids. Looked up from germline, CDR1 is SGHRS and CDR2 is YFSETQ. Trimming shortened V by 2 bases and J by 1 base, and 12 bases separated the two germline ends. CDR3 in amino acids: CASSLDLRGTNEKLFF. Written as DNA, the CDR3 is TGCGCCAGCAGCTTAGACCTGCGGGGAACTAATGAAAAACTGTTTTTT.